The TCR beta chain described here comes from a study of T cell changes during pregnancy in multiple sclerosis. Method: immunoSEQ multiplex PCR; TCRdb's copy keeps in-frame clones and lacks some. The table records 56,000 or so clones, just over 90% of them present only once. The V gene end was trimmed by 8 bases and the J gene end by 0 bases; junction bases not matched to a gene: 6. This CDR3 spans 14 amino acids. Germline V gene sequence: CDR1 MDHEN, CDR2 SYDVKM. The sequence came from a female donor in good health, enrolled as a control in a pregnancy study. The rearrangement joins TRBV28 to TRBJ1-2; 7 nucleotides align to TRBD1. The sample here was peripheral blood, taken in the first trimester of pregnancy. The CDR3 is CASLRTGSNYGYTF. The CDR3 DNA is TGTGCCAGCCTCCGGACAGGCTCTAACTATGGCTACACCTTC.